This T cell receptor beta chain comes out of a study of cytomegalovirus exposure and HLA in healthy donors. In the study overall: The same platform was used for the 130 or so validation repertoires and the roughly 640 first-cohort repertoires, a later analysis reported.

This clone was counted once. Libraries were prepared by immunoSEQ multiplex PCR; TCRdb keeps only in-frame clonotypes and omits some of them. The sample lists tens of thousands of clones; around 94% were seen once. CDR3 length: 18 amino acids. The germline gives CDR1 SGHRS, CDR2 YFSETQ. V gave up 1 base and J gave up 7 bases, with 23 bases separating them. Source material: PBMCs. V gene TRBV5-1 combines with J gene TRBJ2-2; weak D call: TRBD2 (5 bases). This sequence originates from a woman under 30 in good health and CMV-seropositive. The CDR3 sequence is CASSLSPFTTAGDGELFF. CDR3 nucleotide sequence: TGCGCCAGCAGCTTGTCCCCTTTTACGACGGCCGGGGACGGGGAGCTGTTTTTT.